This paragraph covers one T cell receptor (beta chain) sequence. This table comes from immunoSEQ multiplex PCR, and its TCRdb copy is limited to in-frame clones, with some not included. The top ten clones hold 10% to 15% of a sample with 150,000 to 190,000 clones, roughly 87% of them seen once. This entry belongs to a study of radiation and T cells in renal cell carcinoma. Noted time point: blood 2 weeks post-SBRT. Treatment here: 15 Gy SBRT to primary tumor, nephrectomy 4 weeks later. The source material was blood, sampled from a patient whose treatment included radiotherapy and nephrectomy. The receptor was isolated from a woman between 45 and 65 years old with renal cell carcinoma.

CDR3 bases: TGTGCCAGCAGTGACTACAGGGGAAACACCGGGGAGCTGTTTTTT. Translated, it gives CASSDYRGNTGELFF. V usage is TRBV6-5 and J usage is TRBJ2-2; TRBD1 matches at 7 bases. Germline V CDR1 and CDR2: MNHEY, SVGAGI. The V segment lost 5 bases and the J segment 2 bases; nucleotides outside the gene matches: 5. CDR3 length: 15 amino acids.